Following are 22 T cell receptor beta chains from one sample sequenced in a study of blood T cell repertoires in COVID-19. This table comes from immunoSEQ multiplex PCR, and its TCRdb copy is limited to in-frame clones, with some not included. The sample shows about 130,000 clones, approximately 86% of them seen only once. Sequencing was done on a sample of PBMCs or T cells enriched from blood (not recorded which). The origin of the receptors is a woman in her forties or fifties who had recovered from COVID-19.

The chain is built from TRBV7-9 and TRBJ1-2; 7 nucleotides agree with TRBD1. The length of the CDR3 is 16 residues. Germline trimming cut 4 bases from V and 3 bases from J; bases unmatched to any gene: 11. CDR1 is SEHNR and CDR2 is FQNEAQ in the germline V gene (reference sequence). The CDR3 sequence: CASSSGGTARYYGYTF. In nucleotides, the CDR3 is TGTGCCAGCAGCTCAGGAGGGACAGCGAGGTACTATGGCTACACCTTC.

This clone was seen only once. The chain uses TRBV9 and TRBJ2-1; TRBD2 matches 7 bases. The CDR3 consists of 15 residues. V lost 0 bases to trimming and J lost 1 base; unmatched junction nucleotides: 1. Germline CDR1 and CDR2: SGDLS and YYNGEE. CDR3 in amino acids: CASSVGGGSYNEQFF. CDR3 in DNA: TGTGCCAGCAGCGTAGGCGGGGGTTCCTACAATGAGCAGTTCTTC.

This chain joins TRBV7-3 and TRBJ1-1; 7 positions agree with TRBD1. The germline gives CDR1 SGHTA, CDR2 FQGTGA. This CDR3 spans 17 amino acids. Unmatched junction bases numbered 9, after V lost 0 bases and J lost 2 bases. The CDR3 DNA is TGTGCCAGCAGCTTAACGGGACAGATAGGAGGCAACACTGAAGCTTTCTTT. Residues: CASSLTGQIGGNTEAFF.

The chain uses TRBV10-1 and TRBJ2-7; D is uncertain. The germline V gene has CDR1 WNHNN and CDR2 SYGVQD (reference sequence). V lost 3 bases, J lost 0 bases, and 6 bases lay in between. The CDR3 is made up of 13 amino acids. CDR3 sequence (DNA): TGCGCCAGCAGTGACCGGAGCTCCTACGAGCAGTACTTC. This encodes CASSDRSSYEQYF.

The genes are TRBV2 and TRBJ2-1, with 15 nucleotides matching TRBD2. The germline CDR1 and CDR2 sequences are SNHLY and FYNNEI. The V and J ends lost 6 bases and 4 bases, in that order; junction bases with no gene match: 10. This CDR3 spans 18 amino acids. The CDR3 is CASRGGLAGGPEYNEQFF. DNA for the CDR3: TGTGCCAGCAGGGGAGGACTAGCGGGGGGGCCGGAGTACAATGAGCAGTTCTTC.

In its sample, this clone was seen once. The CDR3 coding sequence is TGCGCCAGCAGTACTCTAGCGGGGGGGACCCAAGAGACCCAGTACTTC. Its protein is CASSTLAGGTQETQYF. The V and J genes are TRBV4-3 and TRBJ2-5; 12 nucleotides line up with TRBD2. The length of the CDR3 is 16 residues. V was pared by 6 bases and J by 1 base, with 6 bases of the junction left unmatched. The V gene's germline CDR1 is LGHNA and CDR2 YSLEER.

The chain has TRBV19 and TRBJ2-2, with 11 bases lining up with TRBD1. Per germline, CDR1 LNHDA and CDR2 SQIVND (reference sequence). The CDR3 extends over 14 amino acids. V shed 5 bases and J 6 bases; nucleotides not matched to a gene: 2. The CDR3 reads CASSWDRGAGELFF. DNA for the CDR3: TGTGCCAGTAGTTGGGACAGGGGGGCCGGGGAGCTGTTTTTT.

The DNA of the CDR3 is TGTGCCAGCAGCCAACGGGGGGGTATCTACGAGCAGTACTTC. The encoded protein is CASSQRGGIYEQYF. This chain uses TRBV27 with TRBJ2-7; TRBD2 agrees at 8 bases. This CDR3 has 14 amino acids. Trimming cost V 6 bases and J 3 bases; bases outside gene matches: 7. CDR1 is MNHEY and CDR2 is SMNVEV in the germline V gene (reference sequence).

In DNA, the CDR3 is TGTGCCAGTAGGGACAGGGGCAATCAGCCCCAGCATTTT. Protein: CASRDRGNQPQHF. The chain combines TRBV19 with TRBJ1-5; 8 bases fit TRBD1. J gave up 2 bases and V 6 bases, and 0 bases lay outside the gene matches. The CDR3 is 13 amino acids. Germline values: CDR1 LNHDA, CDR2 SQIVND (reference sequence).

This clone was found a few times. The V gene is TRBV10-3, the J gene TRBJ1-1, with TRBD1 matching over 8 bases. Germline assignment: CDR1 ENHRY and CDR2 SYGVKD. This CDR3 comprises 14 residues. The ends lost 6 bases at V and 4 bases at J; junction bases unmatched: 7. The CDR3 DNA follows: TGTGCCATCAGGCAGGAACAGGGGGGCACTGAAGCTTTCTTT. This gives the protein CAIRQEQGGTEAFF.

The rearrangement joins TRBV3-1 (or the pseudogene TRBV3-2) to TRBJ2-5, with D possibly matching TRBD2 (5 bases). V lost 2 bases and J lost 5, with 15 bases in between. The CDR3 spans 15 residues. Germline-derived CDR1 and CDR2 are LGHDT and YNNKEL (reference sequence). Written as DNA, the CDR3 is TGTGCCAGCAGCCAAATCATCGGGGTATGGGAGACCCAGTACTTC. Its translation: CASSQIIGVWETQYF.

Here the CDR3 DNA reads TGTGCCAGAAGCTTGGGGGGGCATGGTCAGCCCCAGCATTTT. It is translated as CARSLGGHGQPQHF. The chain couples TRBV5-3 to TRBJ1-5; D possibly corresponds to TRBD1 (6 bases). TRBV5-3 qualifies as an ORF whose function is uncertain. Trimming removed 0 bases from V and 6 bases from J, with 10 bases in between. This CDR3 has 14 amino acids.

This rearrangement joins TRBV24-1 to TRBJ2-7; D is possibly TRBD2 (7 bases). Germline V gene data show CDR1 as KGHDR and CDR2 as SFDVKD. CDR3 length: 12 residues. V was shortened by 7 bases and J by 6 bases, with 12 bases between the two germline ends. Here the CDR3 reads CATRGRGSEQYF. CDR3 DNA: TGTGCCACCAGAGGGAGGGGGTCCGAGCAGTACTTC.

This CDR3 reads CASSPPGAGANVLTF. The CDR3 coding sequence is TGTGCCAGCAGTCCCCCAGGGGCTGGGGCCAACGTCCTGACTTTC. The rearrangement joins TRBV28 to TRBJ2-6, with D possibly matching TRBD1 (6 bases). With 5 bases removed from V and 2 bases from J, the gap between germline ends came to 10 bases. The CDR3 covers 15 residues. Germline CDR1 and CDR2: MDHEN and SYDVKM.

In nucleotides, the CDR3 is TGTGCCAGCACACCCCTAGCGGGGGCCGGGAATGAGCAGTTCTTC. Translation: CASTPLAGAGNEQFF. This sequence joins TRBV4-2 and TRBJ2-1; 10 positions match TRBD2. The germline V gene has CDR1 LGHNA and CDR2 YNFKEQ. CDR3 length: 15 residues. Losses at the gene ends were 7 bases for V and 7 bases for J; bases not matched to a gene: 10.

The table lists this clone with a count of one. The chain joins TRBV7-9 to TRBJ2-7; 8 nucleotides line up with TRBD1. Germline lookup yields CDR1 SEHNR and CDR2 FQNEAQ (reference sequence). Trimming cost V 4 bases and J 3 bases; bases outside gene matches: 11. The CDR3 is 16 residues long. CDR3 DNA: TGTGCCAGCAGCTCCCTCAAGGTGGACAGGGTCTACGAGCAGTACTTC. Protein sequence: CASSSLKVDRVYEQYF.

The chain links TRBV5-1 to TRBJ1-1; maybe TRBD1 (6 bases). Germline V gene sequence: CDR1 SGHRS, CDR2 YFSETQ. The CDR3 is 14 residues long. V gave up 0 bases and J gave up 2 bases, with 8 bases separating them. CDR3 in DNA: TGCGCCAGCAGCTTGGGGACAGCAAACACTGAAGCTTTCTTT. The encoded protein is CASSLGTANTEAFF.

The genes are TRBV14 and TRBJ2-1; TRBD2 matches 12 bases. The CDR3 has 17 amino acids. V was pared by 1 base and J by 9 bases, with 10 bases of the junction left unmatched. The germline CDR1 and CDR2 sequences are SGHDN and FVKESK. CDR3 in DNA: TGTGCCAGCAGCCAAGTGTTGCGGACTAGCGGGGTTATTGAGCAGTTCTTC. Its protein product is CASSQVLRTSGVIEQFF.

The V gene is TRBV4-1, the J gene TRBJ2-1; 7 bases match TRBD2. CDR1 and CDR2 from the germline V gene are MGHRA and YSYEKL. Trimming at V came to 1 base and at J to 4 bases, leaving 1 base not matched to a gene. The CDR3 is 14 amino acids. CDR3 sequence: CASSQAGGYNEQFF. The CDR3 nucleotides are TGCGCCAGCAGCCAAGCGGGGGGTTACAATGAGCAGTTCTTC.

This chain connects TRBV5-1 to TRBJ2-5; D is undetermined. The V end was cut by 7 bases, the J end by 1 base, with 14 bases between. CDR3 length: 14 residues. In germline, CDR1 is SGHRS, CDR2 YFSETQ. CDR3 nucleotide sequence: TGCGCCAGCTTTTTTTGGAGTTCCCAAGAGACCCAGTACTTC. Its translation: CASFFWSSQETQYF.

This chain connects TRBV21-1 to TRBJ1-2; TRBD1 reflects the table's D call only, with no check against the DNA. TRBV21-1 is tagged as a pseudogene. This CDR3 has 13 residues. The CDR3, as DNA: TGTGCCAGCAGCCAGTACATGGGGGCTGGCTACACCTTC. It yields the protein CASSQYMGAGYTF.

The chain has TRBV10-3 and TRBJ1-5; D might be TRBD1 (6 bases). V gave up 8 bases and J gave up 4 bases, with 12 bases separating them. The V gene's germline CDR1 is ENHRY and CDR2 SYGVKD. The CDR3 contains 13 residues. The CDR3 DNA is TGTGCCATCTCAGGGGTTGGGAATCAGCCCCAGCATTTT. Its translation is CAISGVGNQPQHF.